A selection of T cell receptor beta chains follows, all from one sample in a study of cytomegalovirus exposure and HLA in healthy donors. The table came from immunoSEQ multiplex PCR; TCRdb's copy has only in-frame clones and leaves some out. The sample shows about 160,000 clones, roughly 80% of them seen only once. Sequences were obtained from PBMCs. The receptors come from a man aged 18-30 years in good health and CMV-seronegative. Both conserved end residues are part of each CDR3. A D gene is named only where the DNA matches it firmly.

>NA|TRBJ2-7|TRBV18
CASSPGGAGTYEQYF
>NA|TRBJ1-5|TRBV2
CASSEGGRGQPQHF
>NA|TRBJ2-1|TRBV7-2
CASSLEGGVGEQFF
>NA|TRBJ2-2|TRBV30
CAWRRGNTGELFF
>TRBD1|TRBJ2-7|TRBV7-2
CASSLVGGVGLAYEQYF
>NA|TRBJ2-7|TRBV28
CASSSPRGSYEQYF
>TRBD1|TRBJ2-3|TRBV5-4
CASTRTGGADTQYF
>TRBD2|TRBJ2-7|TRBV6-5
CASTGSGRFHEQYF
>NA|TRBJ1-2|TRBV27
CASSSGPFYGYTF
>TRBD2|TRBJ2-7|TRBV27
CASRSIAGPSYEQYF
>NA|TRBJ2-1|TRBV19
CASSTNNEQFF
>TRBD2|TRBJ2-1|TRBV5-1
CASRLGPTSPPDNEQFF
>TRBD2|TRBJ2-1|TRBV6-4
CASSDSSGRYNEQFF
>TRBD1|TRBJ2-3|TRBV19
CASSLDRGRADTQYF
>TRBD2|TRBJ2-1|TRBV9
CASSVSGTSYNEQFF
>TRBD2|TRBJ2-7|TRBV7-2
CASSSPGTSGYEQYF
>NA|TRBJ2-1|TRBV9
CASSVATVTGASYNEQFF
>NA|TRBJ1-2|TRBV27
CASTSGIQSGYTF
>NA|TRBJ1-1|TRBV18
CASSPPQRAEAFF
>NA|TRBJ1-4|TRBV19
CASSYRKATNEKLFF
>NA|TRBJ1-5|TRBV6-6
CASEGALNQPQHF
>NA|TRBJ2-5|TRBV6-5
CASRTGRLETQYF
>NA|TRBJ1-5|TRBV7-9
CASSREGNQPQHF
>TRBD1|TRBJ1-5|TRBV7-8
CASSFQQGEGPQPQHF
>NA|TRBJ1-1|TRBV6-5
CASSYSLNTEAFF
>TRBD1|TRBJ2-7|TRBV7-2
CASSLALGQPYEQYF
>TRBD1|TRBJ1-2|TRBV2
CASLGQGVYGYTF
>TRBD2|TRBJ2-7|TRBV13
CASSHNPWTSGDNEQYF
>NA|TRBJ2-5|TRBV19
CASKGLIQEAQYF
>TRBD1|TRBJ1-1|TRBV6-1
CASSENLRGRNTEAFF
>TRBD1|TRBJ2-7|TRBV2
CASSLGQEIEQYF
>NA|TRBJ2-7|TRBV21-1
CASSKLGRGESDEQYF
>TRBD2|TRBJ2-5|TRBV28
CASTLGLAGRETQYF
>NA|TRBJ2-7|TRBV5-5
CASSLVLSSYEQYF
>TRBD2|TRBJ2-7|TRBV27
CASSLGLAGRGEQYF
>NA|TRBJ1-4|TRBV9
CASSVDVREGEKLFF
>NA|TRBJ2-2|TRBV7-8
CASSLRGAGTSNTGELFF
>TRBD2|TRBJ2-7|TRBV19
CASSIDLAGDYGYEQYF
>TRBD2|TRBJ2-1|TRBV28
CASSSPTSAAYNEQFF
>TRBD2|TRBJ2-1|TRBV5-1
CASSPGTTSYNEQFF
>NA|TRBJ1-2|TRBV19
CASSISSANSYGYTF
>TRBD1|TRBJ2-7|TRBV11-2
CASSIASGTAYEQYF
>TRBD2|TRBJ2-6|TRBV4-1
CASSQVGGNRANVLTF
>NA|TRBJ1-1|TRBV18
CASSLGEMNTEAFF
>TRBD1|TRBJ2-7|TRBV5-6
CASSPNDRVYEQYF
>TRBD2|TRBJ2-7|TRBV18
CASSPNAGENYEQYF
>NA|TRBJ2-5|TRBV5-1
CASRPRLSRGETQYF
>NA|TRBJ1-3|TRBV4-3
CASSLSSTDRLTIYF
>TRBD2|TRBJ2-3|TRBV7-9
CASSFPASGREGTDTQYF
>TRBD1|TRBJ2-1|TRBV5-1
CASSFPGTGAEQLSYNEQFF
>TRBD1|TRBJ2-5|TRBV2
CASSPGQGLRETQYF
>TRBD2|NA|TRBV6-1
CASRPTSGTYEQYF
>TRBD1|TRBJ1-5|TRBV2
CASNIQGQGIPQPQHF
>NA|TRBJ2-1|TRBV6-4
CASSKGQGGGNEQFF
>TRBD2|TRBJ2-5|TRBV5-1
CASSLGGTSGNQETQYF
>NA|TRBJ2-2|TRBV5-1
CASSFILAQNTGELFF